A single sample gave rise to the 21 T cell receptor beta chains below, sequenced in a study of blood T cell repertoires in COVID-19. Repertoires were generated with immunoSEQ multiplex PCR, while TCRdb's copy carries only in-frame clones and drops some. The sample has 300,000 to 450,000 clones; approximately 84% are singletons. The specimen sequenced was PBMCs or T cells enriched from blood (not recorded which). The source of these receptors is a woman in her 30s who had recovered from COVID-19.

The chain joins TRBV2 to TRBJ1-3; D unclear. V was pared by 6 bases and J by 2 bases, with 17 bases between. This CDR3 has 16 residues. Germline loops: CDR1 SNHLY, CDR2 FYNNEI. CDR3 sequence (DNA): TGTGCCAGCAGGCCGTCTGGAGTGAGGGCTGGAAACACCATATATTTT. Its protein is CASRPSGVRAGNTIYF.

The V call is TRBV5-4, the J call TRBJ1-2; possible D gene TRBD1, 5 bases. This CDR3 spans 11 amino acids. From germline, CDR1 is SGHNT and CDR2 YYREEE (reference sequence). Trimming pared 5 bases from V and 8 bases from J, leaving 10 bases between. The CDR3 DNA reads as TGTGCCAGCAGTCCAGGGTGGGGCTACACCTTC. Residues: CASSPGWGYTF.

The gene calls are TRBV5-1 and TRBJ2-1, with 10 bases that match TRBD2. Per the germline V gene, CDR1 is SGHRS and CDR2 is YFSETQ. V shed 4 bases and J 7 bases; nucleotides not matched to a gene: 8. This CDR3 is built from 15 residues. DNA of the CDR3: TGCGCCAGCAGCAGTAAGAGCGGGGGGGTAAATGAGCAGTTCTTC. This gives the protein CASSSKSGGVNEQFF. The full variable domain, rest sourced from reference TRBV5-1 and TRBJ2-1, is KAGVTQTPRYLIKTRGQQVTLSCSPISGHRSVSWYQQTPGQGLQFLFEYFSETQRNKGNFPGRFSGRQFSNSRSEMNVSTLELGDSALYLCASSSKSGGVNEQFFGPGTRLTVL.

A few counts support this clone. V and J are TRBV6-2 or TRBV6-3 and TRBJ2-7; TRBD1 matches at 10 bases. Per the germline V gene, CDR1 is MNHEY and CDR2 is SVGEGT. The CDR3 runs to 16 residues. The V gene end was trimmed by 2 bases and the J gene end by 7 bases; junction bases not matched to a gene: 11. The CDR3 nucleotides are TGTGCCAGCAGTTACCGCCGGGACAGGGGTTGGAGGGAGCAGTACTTC. Translation: CASSYRRDRGWREQYF.

The chain employs TRBV2 and TRBJ1-3, with D possibly matching TRBD1 (6 bases). Trimming stripped 7 bases from V and 0 bases from J, with 16 bases between. The germline CDR1 and CDR2 sequences are SNHLY and FYNNEI. The CDR3 sequence is 16 residues long. CDR3 loop: CASILTGTSSGNTIYF. CDR3 DNA sequence: TGTGCCAGCATCCTCACCGGGACATCCTCTGGAAACACCATATATTTT.

This clone appeared a few times. The V and J genes are TRBV3-1 (or the pseudogene TRBV3-2) and TRBJ2-3; D is perhaps TRBD2 (6 bases). CDR1 and CDR2 from the germline V gene are LGHDT and YNNKEL (reference sequence). The CDR3 covers 15 residues. The V gene lost 4 bases and the J gene lost 0 bases, with 11 bases spanning the gap. Here the CDR3 DNA reads TGTGCCAGCAGCCGGCGGGGTTTTAGCACAGATACGCAGTATTTT. Translating it yields CASSRRGFSTDTQYF.

The chain is built from TRBV30 and TRBJ1-5; no clear D. The CDR3 extends over 13 amino acids. Germline CDR1 is GTSNPN and CDR2 is SVGIG (reference sequence). Trimming removed 0 bases from V and 4 bases from J, with 7 bases in between. The chain's CDR3 is CAWSVRANQPQHF. CDR3 in DNA: TGTGCCTGGAGTGTGAGGGCAAATCAGCCCCAGCATTTT.

The V call is TRBV6-5, the J call TRBJ1-6; a weak D match, TRBD1 (6 bases). Per germline, CDR1 MNHEY and CDR2 SVGAGI. This CDR3 is 14 amino acids long. Trimming removed 7 bases at V and 5 bases at J, with 12 bases between. The CDR3 bases are TGTGCCAGCACCGCAGGGGCCCATAATTCACCCCTCCACTTT. Translated: CASTAGAHNSPLHF.

The rearrangement links TRBV27 to TRBJ2-2; 8 bases are shared with TRBD1. CDR3 length: 14 residues. CDR1 and CDR2 (germline): MNHEY, SMNVEV (reference sequence). V lost 7 bases, J lost 4 bases, and 5 bases stayed unmatched. The CDR3 spells CASTRTGSTGELFF. In nucleotides, the CDR3 is TGTGCCAGCACCAGGACAGGGTCCACCGGGGAGCTGTTTTTT.

This clone turned up a few times. This chain links TRBV9 with TRBJ1-1; weak D call: TRBD1 (5 bases). The CDR3 loop spans 13 amino acids. The germline V gene encodes CDR1 SGDLS and CDR2 YYNGEE. Trimming took 4 bases from V and 10 from J, leaving 17 bases between them. DNA of the CDR3: TGTGCCAGCAGCACACACCCCAGGGATCTAGCTTTCTTT. This codes for CASSTHPRDLAFF.

This chain links TRBV7-9 with TRBJ1-1, with D possibly TRBD1 on 5 matching bases. The V and J ends lost 1 base and 5 bases respectively, with 11 bases between them. Germline lookup yields CDR1 SEHNR and CDR2 FQNEAQ (reference sequence). This CDR3 is 14 amino acids long. This CDR3 is CASSLGRDSTEAFF. CDR3 DNA sequence: TGTGCCAGCAGCTTAGGCCGGGACTCGACTGAAGCTTTCTTT. Together with reference TRBV7-9 and TRBJ1-1, the CDR3 gives the full variable domain: DTGVSQNPRHKITKRGQNVTFRCDPISEHNRLYWYRQTLGQGPEFLTYFQNEAQLEKSRLLSDRFSAERPKGSFSTLEIQRTEQGDSAMYLCASSLGRDSTEAFFGQGTRLTVV.

This chain joins TRBV5-5 and TRBJ1-1; D not certain. Germline CDR1 and CDR2: SGHKS and YYEKEE (reference sequence). The length of the CDR3 is 15 residues. Trimming took 0 bases from V and 3 from J, leaving 12 bases between them. The CDR3 spells CASSLAGVGDTEAFF. DNA for the CDR3: TGTGCCAGCAGCTTGGCCGGGGTTGGGGACACTGAAGCTTTCTTT. Full variable domain (remainder filled in from reference TRBV5-5 and TRBJ1-1): DAGVTQSPTHLIKTRGQQVTLRCSPISGHKSVSWYQQVLGQGPQFIFQYYEKEERGRGNFPDRFSARQFPNYSSELNVNALLLGDSALYLCASSLAGVGDTEAFFGQGTRLTVV.

V is TRBV7-9 and J is TRBJ1-1, with 8 bases lining up with TRBD1. J gave up 3 bases and V 5 bases, and 8 bases lay outside the gene matches. CDR3 length: 15 residues. CDR1 and CDR2 from the germline V gene are SEHNR and FQNEAQ (reference sequence). DNA for the CDR3: TGTGCCAGCAGCCCGCAGGGGGCGCGGGACACTGAAGCTTTCTTT. It specifies CASSPQGARDTEAFF. Looking up the rest from reference TRBV7-9 and TRBJ1-1 gives the full variable domain: DTGVSQNPRHKITKRGQNVTFRCDPISEHNRLYWYRQTLGQGPEFLTYFQNEAQLEKSRLLSDRFSAERPKGSFSTLEIQRTEQGDSAMYLCASSPQGARDTEAFFGQGTRLTVV.

This clone has a handful of counts. This chain links TRBV14 with TRBJ1-1; D unclear. Germline CDR1 is SGHDN and CDR2 is FVKESK. Trimming removed 1 base at V and 1 base at J, with 4 bases between. The CDR3 length is 13 residues. As DNA, the CDR3 is TGTGCCAGCAGCCAAGGAGGGAACACTGAAGCTTTCTTT. This encodes CASSQGGNTEAFF. Full variable domain (outside the CDR3, taken from reference TRBV14 and TRBJ1-1): EAGVTQFPSHSVIEKGQTVTLRCDPISGHDNLYWYRRVMGKEIKFLLHFVKESKQDESGMPNNRFLAERTGGTYSTLKVQPAELEDSGVYFCASSQGGNTEAFFGQGTRLTVV.

The chain employs TRBV3-1 (or the pseudogene TRBV3-2) and TRBJ2-5; 10 nucleotides line up with TRBD2. Germline V CDR1 and CDR2: LGHDT, YNNKEL (reference sequence). CDR3 length equals 15 residues. V gave up 6 bases and J gave up 5 bases; unmatched junction bases: 9. The CDR3 sequence is CASRGSGGAWETQYF. CDR3 DNA: TGTGCCAGCAGGGGAAGCGGGGGGGCATGGGAGACCCAGTACTTC.

The chain combines TRBV11-2 with TRBJ1-2; TRBD1 is a possible D gene (5 bases). Germline CDR1 SGHAT, CDR2 FQNNGV. V was trimmed by 3 bases and J by 6 bases, leaving 11 bases between them. This CDR3 comprises 13 residues. The CDR3 is CASSFQGRHGYTF. The CDR3 nucleotides are TGTGCCAGCAGCTTCCAGGGAAGGCATGGCTACACCTTC.

This sequence joins TRBV7-2 and TRBJ1-5; the match to TRBD1 covers 10 bases. Germline V CDR1 and CDR2: SGHTA, FQGNSA. The length of the CDR3 is 15 residues. V was clipped by 3 bases and J by 6 bases; unmatched bases: 5. CDR3 amino acids: CASSFDRTGGQPQHF. CDR3 sequence (DNA): TGTGCCAGCAGCTTCGACCGGACAGGGGGTCAGCCCCAGCATTTT.

V usage is TRBV2 and J usage is TRBJ1-1; the D gene is possibly TRBD1 (6 bases). The germline V gene encodes CDR1 SNHLY and CDR2 FYNNEI. The CDR3 runs 13 residues. V was cut by 4 bases and J by 3 bases, with 9 bases left in between. As DNA, the CDR3 is TGTGCCAGCAGTGTACAGGGTCACACTGAAGCTTTCTTT. Protein: CASSVQGHTEAFF.

This sequence joins TRBV6-5 and TRBJ1-5; maybe TRBD1 (5 bases). This CDR3 contains 14 residues. Germline V lookup: CDR1 MNHEY, CDR2 SVGAGI. V shed 0 bases and J shed 8 bases, with 11 bases lying between them. CDR3 sequence reads: CASSYSGGEEPQHF. The CDR3 nucleotides read TGTGCCAGCAGTTACTCGGGGGGGGAAGAGCCCCAGCATTTT.

The V gene is TRBV4-3, the J gene TRBJ1-2, with a weak D call TRBD1 (5 bases). The V end was cut by 0 bases, the J end by 6 bases, with 14 bases between. Germline V gene sequence: CDR1 LGHNA, CDR2 YSLEER. The CDR3 is 15 amino acids. This CDR3 reads CASSQDGGVGNGYTF. CDR3 bases: TGCGCCAGCAGCCAAGACGGGGGAGTAGGCAATGGCTACACCTTC.

The genes are TRBV6-1 and TRBJ1-6, with TRBD1 matching over 8 bases. CDR1 is MNHNS and CDR2 is SASEGT in the germline V gene. The CDR3 spans 17 residues. Losses at the gene ends were 2 bases for V and 9 bases for J; bases not matched to a gene: 12. DNA of the CDR3: TGTGCCAGCAGTGAAAGCGTCTTTGACAGGGGAGGTTCACCCCTCCACTTT. Translation gives CASSESVFDRGGSPLHF.